These 27 T cell receptor beta chains originate from one sample sequenced in a study of Graves' ophthalmopathy and Graves' hyperthyroidism. The authors amplified TCR beta CDR3 regions from RNA transcripts. Second-round multiplex PCR came after a first-round RT-PCR that employed HTBI primers. TCRdb passed the multiplex PCR reads through MiXCR, listing each CDR3 protein once. The sample contains 900,000 to 1,200,000 distinct CDR3 sequences, 36% of which appear only once. Sample: peripheral blood or thyroid tissue (not recorded which). The receptors derive from an adult man with Graves' hyperthyroidism.

The genes are TRBV7-2 and TRBJ2-7; 10 bases map to TRBD1. CDR3 length: 16 residues. The germline V gene has CDR1 SGHTA and CDR2 FQGNSA. The trim removed 6 bases at V and 4 bases at J, leaving 12 bases unmatched. CDR3 amino acids: CASRYTGQGGLYEQYF. In nucleotides, the CDR3 is TGTGCCAGCAGATACACCGGACAGGGGGGGTTGTACGAGCAGTACTTC.

Concerning this clonotype itself: A much larger clone lies one base from this, so it may be a read error. J is TRBJ2-5 and V is TRBV10-3; D might be TRBD1 or TRBD2, each matching 5 bases. Germline V CDR1 and CDR2: ENHRY, SYGVKD. CDR3 length: 16 residues. The CDR3 sequence: CATSEGAGTVQESQYF. The CDR3 nucleotides are TGTGCCACCAGTGAGGGTGCCGGGACCGTACAAGAGTCCCAGTACTTC.

This clonotype was detected once. The chain joins TRBV5-1 to TRBJ2-7, with D uncertain. In germline, CDR1 is SGHRS, CDR2 YFSETQ. The CDR3 consists of 14 residues. The ends were cut back, 6 bases at V and 5 bases at J, with 18 bases in the middle. Here the CDR3 DNA reads TGCGCCAGCATCACTCAAGGACCGAGGAACGAGCAGTACTTC. It codes for CASITQGPRNEQYF. Variable domain in full (rest from reference TRBV5-1 and TRBJ2-7): KAGVTQTPRYLIKTRGQQVTLSCSPISGHRSVSWYQQTPGQGLQFLFEYFSETQRNKGNFPGRFSGRQFSNSRSEMNVSTLELGDSALYLCASITQGPRNEQYFGPGTRLTVT.

This clonotype has ten or more counts. The V gene is TRBV11-2, the J gene TRBJ2-5; 10 nucleotides line up with TRBD2. The CDR3 contains 15 residues. Trimming cost V 2 bases and J 4 bases; bases outside gene matches: 4. Germline V gene data show CDR1 as SGHAT and CDR2 as FQNNGV. CDR3 bases: TGTGCCAGCAGCTTATTAGCGGGAGGAGGAGAGACCCAGTACTTC. Encoded protein: CASSLLAGGGETQYF. Together with reference TRBV11-2 and TRBJ2-5, the CDR3 gives the full variable domain: EAGVAQSPRYKIIEKRQSVAFWCNPISGHATLYWYQQILGQGPKLLIQFQNNGVVDDSQLPKDRFSAERLKGVDSTLKIQPAKLEDSAVYLCASSLLAGGGETQYFGPGTRLLVL.

The chain recombines TRBV7-6 with TRBJ2-3, with 9 bases matching TRBD2. Germline V gene data show CDR1 as SGHVS and CDR2 as FNYEAQ. The CDR3 covers 16 residues. The junction had 8 bases not matched to a gene; V was cut back by 5 bases and J by 2 bases. CDR3 DNA sequence: TGTGCCAGCAGCACACGGCTAGCGGGAAACACAGATACGCAGTATTTT. This gives the protein CASSTRLAGNTDTQYF.

The chain recombines TRBV10-3 with TRBJ1-3, with TRBD1 as a possible D gene (5 bases). Germline V gene sequence: CDR1 ENHRY, CDR2 SYGVKD. The CDR3 contains 14 residues. V gave up 10 bases and J gave up 10 bases, with 23 bases separating them. Written as DNA, the CDR3 is TGTGCCACCCTCTTGGCCCCGGGACGGAAGACCATATATTTT. This codes for CATLLAPGRKTIYF.

The J gene is TRBJ2-7, the V gene TRBV7-2, with 8 bases matching TRBD1. This CDR3 region has 11 residues. The V gene end was trimmed by 3 bases and the J gene end by 9 bases; junction bases not matched to a gene: 1. The germline V gene has CDR1 SGHTA and CDR2 FQGNSA. CDR3 in amino acids: CASSFTGGQYF. Written as DNA, the CDR3 is TGTGCCAGCAGCTTTACAGGGGGGCAGTACTTC. Full variable domain (rest looked up from reference TRBV7-2 and TRBJ2-7): GAGVSQSPSNKVTEKGKDVELRCDPISGHTALYWYRQSLGQGLEFLIYFQGNSAPDKSGLPSDRFSAERTGGSVSTLTIQRTQQEDSAVYLCASSFTGGQYFGPGTRLTVT.

Of note for this clonotype: One junction end disagrees with the germline gene, perhaps due to a read error. The chain uses TRBV4-2 and TRBJ2-7; 8 nucleotides line up with TRBD1. CDR1 and CDR2 from the germline V gene are LGHNA and YNFKEQ. CDR3 size: 17 residues. In nucleotides, the CDR3 is TGTACCAGCAGCCAACGAACAGACAGGGGACTCTATCCCGAGCAGTACTTC. Protein: CTSSQRTDRGLYPEQYF.

This clonotype turned up a few times. This chain joins TRBV19 and TRBJ2-5, with a weak D call TRBD1 (6 bases). Germline V gives CDR1 LNHDA, CDR2 SQIVND (reference sequence). V lost 3 bases and J 5 bases, leaving 13 bases between the germline ends. The CDR3 runs 14 residues. The CDR3: CASSMSGGHETQYF. The CDR3 bases are TGTGCCAGTAGTATGTCTGGGGGCCATGAGACCCAGTACTTC. Supplemented by reference TRBV19 and TRBJ2-5, the full variable domain reads DGGITQSPKYLFRKEGQNVTLSCEQNLNHDAMYWYRQDPGQGLRLIYYSQIVNDFQKGDIAEGYSVSREKKESFPLTVTSAQKNPTAFYLCASSMSGGHETQYFGPGTRLLVL.

This clonotype was seen a handful of times. A clone one base away is much larger, so this may be a read error. Since the CDR3 does not end with the conserved phenylalanine or tryptophan, this likely comes from a read error. The chain links TRBV7-3 to TRBJ1-1; D unclear. CDR3 length equals 13 residues. Germline V gene sequence: CDR1 SGHTA, CDR2 FQGTGA. V shed 5 bases and J shed 2 bases, with 9 bases lying between them. The CDR3 spells CASSAYLNTEAFL. The CDR3 region has the DNA TGTGCCAGCAGCGCCTACTTAAACACTGAAGCTTTCCTT.

This clonotype was counted ten times or more. The chain is built from TRBV7-7 and TRBJ2-7; a weak D match, TRBD1 (5 bases). V lost 5 bases to trimming and J lost 0 bases, with 14 bases between them. The CDR3 consists of 15 residues. CDR1 and CDR2 (germline): SSHAT, FNYEAQ (reference sequence). Here the CDR3 reads CASSLGAGPSYEQYF. For the CDR3, the DNA is TGTGCCAGCAGCCTTGGGGCAGGGCCCTCCTACGAGCAGTACTTC.

This clonotype was detected many times. The chain employs TRBV12-3 or TRBV12-4 and TRBJ1-2, with D possibly being TRBD1 (5 bases). The CDR3 length is 13 residues. The V end was cut by 5 bases, the J end by 8 bases, with 15 bases between. The CDR3, as DNA: TGTGCCAGCAGTGAGCAGGGTTGGGGAGGCTACACCTTC. This translates into CASSEQGWGGYTF.

This clonotype was seen only a few times. The gene calls are TRBV6-5 and TRBJ1-4; TRBD1 matches at 9 bases. This CDR3 spans 17 amino acids. With 7 bases clipped from V and 8 bases from J, the junction kept 17 bases outside the gene matches. Germline loops: CDR1 MNHEY, CDR2 SVGAGI. The CDR3 protein is CASIKTLPQGAREKLFF. The CDR3, as DNA: TGTGCCAGCATCAAAACCCTCCCACAGGGGGCGCGAGAAAAACTGTTTTTT.

The sample holds many counts of this clonotype. The chain combines TRBV20-1 with TRBJ1-1, with no clear D. The V gene's germline CDR1 is DFQATT and CDR2 SNEGSKA (reference sequence). The CDR3 has 17 residues. Trimming took off 2 bases at V and 0 bases at J, with 19 bases between the two ends. The DNA of the CDR3 is TGCAGTGCTAGACCCCTAGCAAGGACGGATCTGAACACTGAAGCTTTCTTT. Translation gives CSARPLARTDLNTEAFF.

This clonotype was observed at least ten times. The chain uses TRBV4-1 and TRBJ1-3; D remains unclear. The CDR3 spans 15 residues. Germline CDR1 is MGHRA and CDR2 is YSYEKL. V lost 0 bases to trimming and J lost 0 bases, with 6 bases between them. The CDR3 DNA reads TGCGCCAGCAGCCAAGAAACCGTCTCTGGAAACACCATATATTTT. Protein product: CASSQETVSGNTIYF.

Many counts were recorded for this clonotype. The V gene is TRBV7-9, the J gene TRBJ2-7; 9 bases match TRBD1. CDR3 length: 16 residues. CDR1 SEHNR and CDR2 FQNEAQ come from the germline V gene (reference sequence). The V segment lost 1 base and the J segment 3 bases; nucleotides outside the gene matches: 7. The CDR3 coding sequence is TGTGCCAGCAGCTTAGAGTCGGGACAGGGTAACTACGAGCAGTACTTC. It specifies CASSLESGQGNYEQYF. The variable domain in full, with the rest retrieved from reference TRBV7-9 and TRBJ2-7, is DTGVSQNPRHKITKRGQNVTFRCDPISEHNRLYWYRQTLGQGPEFLTYFQNEAQLEKSRLLSDRFSAERPKGSFSTLEIQRTEQGDSAMYLCASSLESGQGNYEQYFGPGTRLTVT.

The rearrangement links TRBV14 to TRBJ2-2, with D perhaps matching TRBD1 (5 bases). Germline loops: CDR1 SGHDN, CDR2 FVKESK. The germline V and J ends were trimmed by 2 bases and 4 bases, with 14 bases remaining between them. The length of the CDR3 is 16 residues. CDR3 DNA sequence: TGTGCCAGCAGCCAATACGGGCAGGGCGGCACCGGGGAGCTGTTTTTT. Protein product: CASSQYGQGGTGELFF. Using reference TRBV14 and TRBJ2-2 for the parts outside the CDR3, the full variable domain is EAGVTQFPSHSVIEKGQTVTLRCDPISGHDNLYWYRRVMGKEIKFLLHFVKESKQDESGMPNNRFLAERTGGTYSTLKVQPAELEDSGVYFCASSQYGQGGTGELFFGEGSRLTVL.

This clonotype was seen at least ten times. This chain connects TRBV4-1 to TRBJ2-7, with no clear D. Trimming shortened V by 2 bases and J by 2 bases, and 7 bases separated the two germline ends. The CDR3 is made up of 13 amino acids. Germline CDR1 and CDR2: MGHRA and YSYEKL. The CDR3 is CASSQRQTYEQYF. Written as DNA, the CDR3 is TGCGCCAGCAGCCAACGTCAAACCTACGAGCAGTACTTC.

The table lists this clonotype with many counts. This chain connects TRBV7-9 to TRBJ1-2, with unresolved D. V was clipped by 1 base and J by 0 bases, with 12 bases between them. The CDR3 has 16 residues. Germline CDR1 reads SEHNR; CDR2 reads FQNEAQ (reference sequence). The CDR3: CASSLEFRQANYGYTF. CDR3 sequence (DNA): TGTGCCAGCAGCTTAGAATTCAGGCAGGCTAACTATGGCTACACCTTC.

V is TRBV2 and J is TRBJ1-4; D is unclear. CDR3 length equals 12 residues. V gave up 7 bases and J gave up 5 bases, with 8 bases separating them. Germline V lookup: CDR1 SNHLY, CDR2 FYNNEI. CDR3 amino acids: CASKSGNEKLFF. CDR3 in DNA: TGTGCCAGCAAAAGTGGAAATGAAAAACTGTTTTTT.

With regard to this clonotype: Given a much more abundant clone one base away, this may be a read error. The chain links TRBV7-4 to TRBJ1-1, with TRBD1 matching over 8 bases. There are 14 residues in the CDR3. Per the germline V gene, CDR1 is SGHVT and CDR2 is SQSDAQ. CDR3 bases: TGTGCCAGCACCCGGACAGGGATGAACACTGAAGCTTCCTTT. This encodes CASTRTGMNTEASF.

This clonotype was recorded many times. The rearrangement uses TRBV20-1 and TRBJ1-2; no clear D. Trimming left V 6 bases short and J 4 bases short, with 15 bases between. Per germline, CDR1 DFQATT and CDR2 SNEGSKA (reference sequence). The CDR3 runs 13 residues. The CDR3 DNA reads TGCAGTGCCACCGGACGGCTTTCCTATGGCTACACCTTC. Protein sequence: CSATGRLSYGYTF.

The chain links TRBV12-3 or TRBV12-4 to TRBJ1-1; the D is unclear. The V end was cut by 9 bases, the J end by 0 bases, with 11 bases between. CDR3 size: 13 residues. Here the CDR3 reads CASRGPMNTEAFF. The CDR3 bases are TGTGCCAGTCGAGGACCGATGAACACTGAAGCTTTCTTT.

This clonotype was seen repeatedly, ten times or more. V and J are TRBV7-2 and TRBJ1-6, with D uncertain. Germline CDR1 is SGHTA and CDR2 is FQGNSA. This CDR3 is 12 amino acids long. Trimming took 7 bases from V and 10 from J, leaving 11 bases between them. The CDR3: CASNLGVSPLHF. CDR3 DNA: TGTGCCAGCAACCTTGGGGTCTCACCCCTCCACTTT.

The rearrangement joins TRBV12-3 or TRBV12-4 to TRBJ1-1; the D is unclear. CDR3 length: 16 residues. V lost 7 bases and J lost 5, with 23 bases in between. The CDR3 is CASTTSGGSSGTEAFF. The CDR3 DNA is TGTGCCAGCACCACAAGTGGTGGCAGCTCGGGGACTGAAGCTTTCTTT.

This clonotype was detected a few times. As the CDR3 is not closed by the conserved phenylalanine or tryptophan, this likely results from a read error. The CDR3 spells CASSYSRDTEAFL. CDR3 nucleotide sequence: TGTGCCAGCAGTTACTCCCGCGACACTGAAGCTTTCCTT. The rearrangement uses TRBV2 and TRBJ1-1; the D is unclear. Germline-derived CDR1 and CDR2 are SNHLY and FYNNEI. V lost 5 bases, J lost 3 bases, and 10 bases lay in between. This CDR3 region has 13 residues.

A note on this clonotype: A much larger clonotype is one base distant, so this may be a read error. In DNA form, the CDR3 reads TGTGCCAGCAGCGGAGACAGGGGGAGGAGCACCGGGGAGCTGTTTTTT. Its translation is CASSGDRGRSTGELFF. This sequence joins TRBV9 and TRBJ2-2; 9 nucleotides align to TRBD1. Germline CDR1 is SGDLS and CDR2 is YYNGEE. Trimming removed 3 bases from V and 4 bases from J; junction bases left unmatched: 7. CDR3 size: 16 residues.